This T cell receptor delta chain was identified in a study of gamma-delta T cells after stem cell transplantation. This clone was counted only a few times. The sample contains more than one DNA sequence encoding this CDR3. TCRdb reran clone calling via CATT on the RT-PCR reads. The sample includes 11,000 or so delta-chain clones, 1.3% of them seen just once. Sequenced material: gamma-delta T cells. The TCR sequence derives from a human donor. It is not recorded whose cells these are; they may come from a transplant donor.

CDR3 region: CACDSLPTTTDTGGLTESYTDKLIF. Written as DNA, the CDR3 is TGTGCCTGTGACTCCCTTCCTACAACGACGGATACTGGGGGACTTACTGAATCTTACACCGATAAACTCATCTTT. The rearrangement links TRDV2 to TRDJ1; D tentatively fits TRDD2 or TRDD3 (9 bases each). The CDR3 length is 25 residues. Germline CDR1 reads GEAIGNYY; CDR2 reads EKD. V gave up 3 bases and J gave up 0 bases, with 43 bases separating them.